The table lists the clone carrying this T cell receptor beta chain with a few counts. Its antigen is still unknown. These data belong to a study of cytomegalovirus exposure and HLA in healthy donors. The CDR3 extends over 16 amino acids. Germline V gene lookup returns CDR1 SGHRS and CDR2 YFSETQ. With 4 bases clipped from V and 4 bases from J, the junction kept 2 bases outside the gene matches. The primer mix had 60 Vbeta and 13 Jbeta primers. Assay: immunoSEQ multiplex PCR; the TCRdb copy retains only in-frame clones and omits some. The table has around 96,000 clones, approximately 72% seen once. Study-level findings and limits: Relative to equally common others, HLA-associated TCR beta chains showed greater clonal expansion in a later analysis. 87-base-pair reads could not separate some V segments, including TRBV6-2 and TRBV6-3.

J is TRBJ2-2 and V is TRBV5-1; 15 bases fit TRBD2. The TCR originated in a man aged 25 to 40 in good health and CMV-seropositive. The material sequenced was PBMCs. CDR3 region: CASSAGLAGGTGELFF. In DNA, the CDR3 is TGCGCCAGCAGCGCGGGACTAGCGGGGGGCACCGGGGAGCTGTTTTTT.